Presented here are 31 T cell receptor beta chains from one specimen sequenced in a study of T cells after somatic rescue of genetic block. The assay was immunoSEQ multiplex PCR, and TCRdb's table has in-frame clones only and misses some. The sample has tens of thousands of clones; around 90% are singletons. Sequences were obtained from peripheral blood mononuclear cells (PBMCs). Source of these receptors: a man between 35 and 55 years old.

The chain couples TRBV30 to TRBJ2-7, with 7 bases aligning to TRBD1. V lost 4 bases, J lost 2 bases, and 5 bases stayed unmatched. The germline V gene encodes CDR1 GTSNPN and CDR2 SVGIG (reference sequence). The CDR3 length is 13 residues. Here the CDR3 DNA reads TGTGCCTGGACGACAGGGACGCCCTACGAGCAGTACTTC. Protein: CAWTTGTPYEQYF.

The DNA for the CDR3 is TGTGCCAGCAGCTTAGTCCTCCCCAGTGAGACTAGCACAGATACGCAGTATTTT. Translating gives CASSLVLPSETSTDTQYF. This rearrangement joins TRBV7-2 to TRBJ2-3; the D is unclear. Germline-derived CDR1 and CDR2 are SGHTA and FQGNSA. Between the trimmed V and J ends, which lost 1 base and 0 bases, there was a span of 17 bases. The CDR3 is 18 residues long. Based on the CDR3 plus reference TRBV7-2 and TRBJ2-3, the full variable domain is GAGVSQSPSNKVTEKGKDVELRCDPISGHTALYWYRQSLGQGLEFLIYFQGNSAPDKSGLPSDRFSAERTGGSVSTLTIQRTQQEDSAVYLCASSLVLPSETSTDTQYFGPGTRLTVL.

The genes are TRBV9 and TRBJ2-4; D perhaps matches TRBD1 (6 bases). Per the germline V gene, CDR1 is SGDLS and CDR2 is YYNGEE. V was cut by 3 bases and J by 8 bases, with 9 bases left in between. This CDR3 has 12 residues. Here the CDR3 reads CASSGSGDIQYF. In nucleotides, the CDR3 is TGTGCCAGCAGCGGGTCAGGGGACATTCAGTACTTC.

The gene calls are TRBV7-3 and TRBJ2-1, with 11 bases lining up with TRBD2. Trimming cost V 0 bases and J 6 bases; bases outside gene matches: 4. This CDR3 has 16 amino acids. CDR1 and CDR2 (germline): SGHTA, FQGTGA. CDR3 DNA sequence: TGTGCCAGCAGCTTAACGTCGACTAGCGGGGCCAATGAGCAGTTCTTC. It codes for CASSLTSTSGANEQFF.

This clone occurred once. The chain employs TRBV29-1 and TRBJ1-1; D ambiguous. Deletions cut 0 bases from V and 6 bases from J, with 11 bases between. The CDR3 is made up of 13 amino acids. Germline-derived CDR1 and CDR2 are SQVTM and ANQGSEA. The chain's CDR3 is CSVEELGWAEAFF. DNA for the CDR3: TGCAGCGTTGAAGAACTGGGTTGGGCTGAAGCTTTCTTT.

This clone was picked up one time. V gene TRBV19 combines with J gene TRBJ1-5; 9 bases are a match to TRBD1. V trimming: 5 bases; J trimming: 4 bases; junction bases outside the gene matches: 12. The CDR3 is 17 amino acids. Germline V gene lookup returns CDR1 LNHDA and CDR2 SQIVND (reference sequence). Here the CDR3 DNA reads TGTGCCAGTAGTGTCCGCGGGACAGGGTATGAGAATCAGCCCCAGCATTTT. This translates into CASSVRGTGYENQPQHF.

This chain connects TRBV5-5 to TRBJ2-2, with D perhaps matching TRBD1 or TRBD2 (5 bases each). Germline assignment: CDR1 SGHKS and CDR2 YYEKEE (reference sequence). The V gene lost 4 bases and the J gene lost 7 bases, with 20 bases spanning the gap. The CDR3 extends over 16 amino acids. CDR3 sequence (DNA): TGTGCCAGCAGCCTCCTGGGACGCACACTCATCGGGGAGCTGTTTTTT. Its translation: CASSLLGRTLIGELFF.

The chain couples TRBV21-1 to TRBJ1-5; the table names TRBD1, a call not compared with the DNA. TRBV21-1 is listed as a pseudogene. CDR3 length equals 15 residues. The CDR3 sequence: CASSNRGQGMQPQHF. In DNA, the CDR3 is TGTGCCAGCAGCAATAGGGGACAGGGCATGCAGCCCCAGCATTTT.

The chain links TRBV2 to TRBJ2-7; D may be TRBD1 or TRBD2 (5 bases each). The CDR3 is 14 residues long. V lost 8 bases, J lost 0 bases, and 14 bases lay in between. In germline, CDR1 is SNHLY, CDR2 FYNNEI. The chain's CDR3 is CASRRRDGSYEQYF. The CDR3 DNA is TGTGCCAGCCGCCGCCGGGACGGCTCCTACGAGCAGTACTTC.

This chain connects TRBV18 to TRBJ1-2; 7 bases align to TRBD1. V lost 4 bases, J lost 3 bases, and 8 bases stayed unmatched. Germline V gives CDR1 KGHSH, CDR2 LQKENI. The CDR3 consists of 15 residues. The CDR3 protein is CASSLNRRGDYGYTF. CDR3 coding DNA: TGTGCCAGCTCACTCAACCGCAGGGGGGACTATGGCTACACCTTC.

The genes are TRBV7-9 and TRBJ2-1; no reliable D call. CDR1 and CDR2 from the germline V gene are SEHNR and FQNEAQ (reference sequence). The CDR3 loop spans 13 amino acids. Trimming left V 1 base short and J 6 bases short, with 7 bases between. CDR3 sequence (DNA): TGTGCCAGCAGCTTAGGATCCGTCAATGAGCAGTTCTTC. Protein: CASSLGSVNEQFF.

The V and J genes are TRBV21-1 and TRBJ2-7; TRBD1 is the table's D call, not checked against the DNA. TRBV21-1 is deemed a pseudogene. The CDR3 sequence is 18 residues long. CDR3 coding DNA: TGTGCCAGCACCAAAAGGTGGGACAGCCTTTTTAGCTCCTACGAGCAGTACTTC. This codes for CASTKRWDSLFSSYEQYF.

The chain links TRBV5-5 to TRBJ1-6; 7 bases match TRBD1. Trimming took 0 bases from V and 17 from J; bases not matched to a gene: 8. The CDR3 is made up of 13 amino acids. Germline CDR1 is SGHKS and CDR2 is YYEKEE (reference sequence). The CDR3, as DNA: TGTGCCAGCAGCTTGGCCCTGACAGGGTCTGTCCACTTT. It codes for CASSLALTGSVHF.

The chain is built from TRBV27 and TRBJ2-2; no clear D gene. V dropped 1 base and J dropped 1 base, with 4 bases sitting between them. The CDR3 totals 14 residues. Germline assignment: CDR1 MNHEY and CDR2 SMNVEV (reference sequence). CDR3 bases: TGTGCCAGCAGTTTATTCTGGAACACCGGGGAGCTGTTTTTT. Translation gives CASSLFWNTGELFF.

A remark on this clone: Other DNA sequences in this sample translate to the same CDR3. The gene calls are TRBV19 and TRBJ1-6; D remains unclear. The CDR3 consists of 13 residues. CDR1 LNHDA and CDR2 SQIVND come from the germline V gene (reference sequence). V was shortened by 2 bases and J by 6 bases, with 5 bases between the two germline ends. CDR3 loop: CASSITSNSPLHF. CDR3 coding DNA: TGTGCCAGTAGTATAACCTCTAATTCACCCCTCCACTTT.

The rearrangement joins TRBV6-5 to TRBJ1-3; unclear D gene. V lost 2 bases and J 0 bases, leaving 8 bases between the germline ends. CDR3 length equals 15 residues. Germline lookup yields CDR1 MNHEY and CDR2 SVGAGI. CDR3 DNA sequence: TGTGCCAGCAGTTACCGGAGGTCCTCTGGAAACACCATATATTTT. It encodes CASSYRRSSGNTIYF.

The chain links TRBV28 to TRBJ2-3; D may be TRBD2 (7 bases). The CDR3 sequence is 16 residues long. Germline values: CDR1 MDHEN, CDR2 SYDVKM. Trimming stripped 5 bases from V and 1 base from J, with 16 bases between. The CDR3 region is CASSPGGARGTDTQYF. The CDR3 bases are TGTGCCAGCAGTCCTGGGGGGGCACGGGGCACAGATACGCAGTATTTT.

The CDR3 nucleotides read TGTGCCAGCAGTGAACAGGTCGGTTTCGAGCAGTACTTC. Its protein product is CASSEQVGFEQYF. This chain links TRBV6-1 with TRBJ2-7; no clear D gene. This CDR3 region has 13 residues. V gave up 2 bases and J gave up 6 bases, with 11 bases separating them. The germline V gene has CDR1 MNHNS and CDR2 SASEGT.

The chain links TRBV12-5 to TRBJ1-1, with D possibly TRBD1 on 5 matching bases. Trimming removed 1 base at V and 1 base at J, with 19 bases between. Per germline, CDR1 LGHNT and CDR2 FRNRAP. The CDR3 sequence is 18 residues long. The CDR3 nucleotides are TGTGCTAGTGGTTTGGAGGTCGGGAGGGGCCAAGGGAACACTGAAGCTTTCTTT. It specifies CASGLEVGRGQGNTEAFF.

The chain is built from TRBV2 and TRBJ1-5, with D unclear. CDR3 length equals 15 residues. Germline values: CDR1 SNHLY, CDR2 FYNNEI. The V gene lost 2 bases and the J gene lost 0 bases, with 8 bases spanning the gap. The CDR3 loop is CASSESSASNQPQHF. The DNA of the CDR3 is TGTGCCAGCAGTGAATCGTCGGCTAGCAATCAGCCCCAGCATTTT. The full variable domain, completed using reference TRBV2 and TRBJ1-5, is EPEVTQTPSHQVTQMGQEVILRCVPISNHLYFYWYRQILGQKVEFLVSFYNNEISEKSEIFDDQFSVERPDGSNFTLKIRSTKLEDSAMYFCASSESSASNQPQHFGDGTRLSIL.

This chain connects TRBV9 to TRBJ1-1; TRBD1 agrees at 7 bases. Germline CDR1 reads SGDLS; CDR2 reads YYNGEE. J lost 0 bases, V lost 1 base, and 6 bases had no gene match. The CDR3 sequence is 16 residues long. CDR3 sequence (DNA): TGTGCCAGCAGCGTACAGCCAGGGGGTATGAACACTGAAGCTTTCTTT. This encodes CASSVQPGGMNTEAFF.

The chain joins TRBV28 to TRBJ2-5; 8 bases match TRBD2. The CDR3 loop spans 16 amino acids. Germline values: CDR1 MDHEN, CDR2 SYDVKM. V trimming: 5 bases; J trimming: 5 bases; junction bases outside the gene matches: 13. The CDR3 here is CASSPGAGGLGETQYF. Here the CDR3 DNA reads TGTGCCAGCAGTCCCGGGGCGGGGGGCCTCGGGGAGACCCAGTACTTC.

The V call is TRBV28, the J call TRBJ2-1, with 10 bases aligning to TRBD2. Germline V gene sequence: CDR1 MDHEN, CDR2 SYDVKM. Trimming took 2 bases from V and 4 from J; bases not matched to a gene: 11. This CDR3 contains 18 residues. The CDR3 spells CASSLVPLAGERYNEQFF. The CDR3 DNA follows: TGTGCCAGCAGTTTAGTACCCCTAGCGGGAGAACGGTACAATGAGCAGTTCTTC.

The chain recombines TRBV6-1 with TRBJ2-5; D gene ambiguous. V was trimmed by 2 bases and J by 5 bases, leaving 6 bases between them. The CDR3 is made up of 12 amino acids. The germline gives CDR1 MNHNS, CDR2 SASEGT. CDR3 in amino acids: CASSEPWETQYF. The CDR3 bases are TGTGCCAGCAGTGAACCGTGGGAGACCCAGTACTTC.

Notes on this clone: Other DNA sequences in this specimen translate into the identical CDR3. This chain joins TRBV18 and TRBJ1-3, with a tentative D call TRBD1 (6 bases). The germline CDR1 and CDR2 sequences are KGHSH and LQKENI. The CDR3 loop spans 14 amino acids. Trimming removed 3 bases from V and 1 base from J, with 7 bases in between. The CDR3 here is CASSPQGSGNTIYF. CDR3 in DNA: TGTGCCAGCTCACCTCAGGGGTCTGGAAACACCATATATTTT.

Only one count was recorded for this clone. The genes are TRBV5-1 and TRBJ1-5, with 10 bases lining up with TRBD1. The CDR3 is 15 amino acids. V lost 4 bases and J lost 3; bases outside the gene matches: 4. CDR1 is SGHRS and CDR2 is YFSETQ in the germline V gene. The CDR3 region is CASSRTGGDNQPQHF. CDR3 in DNA: TGCGCCAGCAGCCGGACAGGGGGGGACAATCAGCCCCAGCATTTT.

The chain links TRBV5-5 to TRBJ2-7; 7 nucleotides match TRBD1. V lost 4 bases and J lost 0; bases outside the gene matches: 10. The CDR3 sequence is 16 residues long. Germline loops: CDR1 SGHKS, CDR2 YYEKEE (reference sequence). CDR3 nucleotide sequence: TGTGCCAGCAGCCGACGGACAGGCCAAAGCTCCTACGAGCAGTACTTC. This codes for CASSRRTGQSSYEQYF.

The rearrangement joins TRBV28 to TRBJ2-7; maybe TRBD2 (6 bases). Trimming left V 6 bases short and J 6 bases short, with 18 bases between. There are 14 residues in the CDR3. CDR1 MDHEN and CDR2 SYDVKM come from the germline V gene. The CDR3 region is CASRGLTLVAEQYF. CDR3 nucleotides: TGTGCCAGCAGGGGACTGACACTCGTTGCCGAGCAGTACTTC.

In DNA, the CDR3 is TGTGCCAGTCGCCACCCCCTAGCGGGTAACTACAATGAGCAGTTCTTC. It codes for CASRHPLAGNYNEQFF. The chain combines TRBV28 with TRBJ2-1; 8 bases line up with TRBD2. Per germline, CDR1 MDHEN and CDR2 SYDVKM. Trimming took 9 bases from V and 3 from J; bases not matched to a gene: 13. The CDR3 covers 16 residues.

The J gene is TRBJ2-7, the V gene TRBV19; D possibly corresponds to TRBD1 (6 bases). This CDR3 is built from 16 residues. V lost 4 bases, J lost 3 bases, and 19 bases lay in between. Germline CDR1 and CDR2: LNHDA and SQIVND (reference sequence). CDR3 DNA: TGTGCCAGTAGTACCCACCCGACAGGACTCCTCTACGAGCAGTACTTC. Its protein product is CASSTHPTGLLYEQYF.

The rearrangement links TRBV15 to TRBJ1-2, with D unclear. The CDR3 contains 15 residues. The V end was cut by 1 base, the J end by 6 bases, with 15 bases between. Germline V lookup: CDR1 LNHNV, CDR2 YYDKDF (reference sequence). CDR3 sequence (DNA): TGTGCCACCAGCAGAGTGGAGAGACCGTACGATGGCTACACCTTC. It is translated as CATSRVERPYDGYTF.